The subject of this entry is one T cell receptor beta chain. The antigen remains undetermined. The sequenced template was cDNA made from the entire isolated RNA. Data came from immunoSEQ multiplex PCR; TCRdb stores just in-frame clones and leaves some out. The sample records 150,000 to 180,000 clones, more than 9.5% being singletons. This CDR3 has 14 amino acids. Trimming removed 4 bases from V and 7 bases from J, with 16 bases in between. Germline CDR1 and CDR2: MNHEY and SMNVEV (reference sequence). This specimen belongs to a study of beta chain features in type 1 diabetes. Findings and caveats of the study: The naive, central memory and Treg TCRB repertoires of patients appeared to be more similar to one another than those of healthy donors. No resolution was reached here on whether HLA type influences TCRB rearrangement.

This receptor was identified in a young man in good health. Sample: central memory CD4+ T cells from blood. This sequence joins TRBV27 and TRBJ1-1; D is possibly TRBD1 (6 bases). This chain's CDR3 is CASSSLTGILEAFF. CDR3 sequence (DNA): TGTGCCAGCAGTTCCCTAACAGGGATTCTTGAAGCTTTCTTT.